This TCR beta chain emerged from a study of early T cells in non-severe SARS-CoV-2 infection. Study at large: Unsorted whole-blood RNA was sequenced in bulk, leaving chains unpaired.

The CDR3 covers 14 residues. Trimming removed 0 bases from V and 2 bases from J, with 6 bases in between. The V gene's germline CDR1 is SGHRS and CDR2 YFSETQ. Whole-study results and caveats: There was a bias toward anti-spike CD8 responses in VDJdb matching, which missed private and CD4 specificities.

This clonotype was counted at least ten times. Its antigen remains unidentified. The TCR library protocol attached unique molecular identifiers to the individual cDNA molecules. TCRdb processed the 5' RACE reads anew with MiXCR; each CDR3 protein has one entry. Found here are some 26,000 distinct CDR3 sequences, 4% to 5% of them singletons; the top ten hold approximately 4.4%. The TCR comes from an adult who was a healthcare worker with PCR-confirmed SARS-CoV-2 infection or an uninfected control (not recorded which). This sequence joins TRBV5-1 and TRBJ1-5; D uncertain. Sequenced: whole blood. CDR3 sequence reads: CASSLVGGNQPQHF. CDR3 coding DNA: TGCGCCAGCAGCTTGGTTGGCGGCAATCAGCCCCAGCATTTT.